These T cell receptor beta chains were read from a single sample in a study of blood T cells in healthy people across ages. TCRdb reprocessed the 5' RACE reads via MiXCR and lists one record per CDR3 protein. The sample lists fewer than 1,000,000 distinct CDR3 sequences; 44% were seen once. Material for sequencing was blood. All receptors derive from a man aged 60-69 years in good health. Both conserved end residues are part of each CDR3.

TRBV19,15,.,CASSTWTGISETQYF
TRBV7-9,15,TRBJ1-6,CASSSGTGVSSPLHF
TRBV14,14,.,CARGGTPDRETQYF
TRBV6-5,13,TRBJ2-3,CASTTASTDTQYF
TRBV14,15,TRBJ2-1,CATIRSGGGYNEQFF
TRBV7-2,14,TRBJ2-5,CASSQDQAQETQYF
TRBV20-1,16,TRBJ2-5,CSAMKLAGVLYNEQYF
TRBV6-2/TRBV6-3,11,TRBJ1-1,CATAGQDKTFF
TRBV12-3/TRBV12-4,15,TRBJ2-1,CASSPGTRGNNEQFF
TRBV20-1,12,TRBJ2-1,CSAKGQYNEQFF
TRBV5-6,14,TRBJ1-2,CASSRQGASDGYTF
TRBV4-3,16,TRBJ2-1,CAISQKRTGGLGEQFF
TRBV6-2/TRBV6-3,16,TRBJ2-6,CASRLSQVSGANVLTF
TRBV6-1,13,TRBJ1-2,CASSETGEAGYTF
TRBV4-1,14,TRBJ2-7,CASSQPGQTYEQYF
TRBV12-3/TRBV12-4,15,TRBJ2-1,CASSHRVGFYNEQFF
TRBV25-1,14,TRBJ2-3,CASQDRMSTDTLYF
TRBV5-6,16,TRBJ2-6,CASSYGRTSGANVLTF
TRBV10-2,15,TRBJ1-2,CASSGDDRGPYGYTF
TRBV12-5,14,.,CASGHDRAAKTQYF
TRBV6-2/TRBV6-3,14,TRBJ2-6,CTSSAGTGANVLTF
TRBV12-3/TRBV12-4,12,TRBJ2-3,CATSEGVDTQYF
TRBV12-3/TRBV12-4,18,TRBJ2-1,CASSSRSGGTSIHNEQFF
TRBV10-3,16,TRBJ2-2,CAISSTGGSNTGELFF
TRBV2,12,TRBJ2-7,CASSPINYEQYF
TRBV6-2/TRBV6-3,17,TRBJ2-1,CASSYRSGGVSYNEQFF
TRBV7-3,13,TRBJ1-2,CASSLTGMDGYTF